This is a list of T cell receptor beta chains from one sample in a study of identical twins. TCRdb redid the calling of the 5' RACE reads with MiXCR, one entry per CDR3 protein. The sample has roughly 1.6 million distinct CDR3 sequences, roughly 35% seen once; the top ten hold 0.27%. Sequencing was carried out using cord blood. These receptors were collected from a newborn girl in good health. CDR3s include the opening cysteine and the closing phenylalanine or tryptophan. The D gene is left open where the match is weak. For some rows the clone size is stated as once, few or many, or as a class when expanded; others skip it.

>NA|TRBJ1-1|NA|TRBV12-3/TRBV12-4
CASSPLSNTEAFF
TGTGCCAGCAGCCCACTCTCGAACACTGAAGCTTTCTTT
>NA|TRBJ1-2|NA|TRBV12-3/TRBV12-4
CASSLQAGVGYGYTF
TGTGCCAGCAGTTTACAAGCAGGGGTGGGCTATGGCTACACCTTC
>TRBD2|TRBJ2-1|NA|TRBV25-1
CASSELAGNNEQFF
TGTGCCAGCAGTGAACTAGCGGGGAACAATGAGCAGTTCTTC
>TRBD2|TRBJ2-7|few|TRBV10-3
CATSGRYEQYF
TGTGCCACTAGCGGGAGGTACGAGCAGTACTTC
>NA|TRBJ2-5|few|TRBV24-1
CATSDSGTQYF
TGTGCCACCAGTGATTCGGGGACCCAGTACTTC
>TRBD2|TRBJ2-7|NA|TRBV7-2
CASSTTSGITYEQYF
TGTGCCAGCAGTACGACTAGCGGGATTACCTACGAGCAGTACTTC
>NA|TRBJ1-2|few|TRBV6-4
CASSDSGFGYTF
TGTGCCAGCAGTGACTCAGGGTTTGGCTACACCTTC
>TRBD1|TRBJ1-4|NA|TRBV12-3/TRBV12-4
CASSLGQGPTATNEKLFF
TGTGCCAGCAGCCTAGGACAGGGCCCGACCGCAACTAATGAAAAACTGTTTTTT
>NA|TRBJ1-5|NA|TRBV10-3
CAICREPRGQPQHF
TGTGCCATCTGCCGGGAACCTCGGGGTCAGCCCCAGCATTTT
>NA|TRBJ1-2|many|TRBV9
CASSVAGTANYGYTF
TGTGCCAGCAGCGTAGCCGGGACCGCTAACTATGGCTACACCTTC
>NA|TRBJ2-7|NA|TRBV29-1
CSVEWGSSYEQYF
TGCAGCGTTGAATGGGGAAGCTCCTACGAGCAGTACTTC
>TRBD2|TRBJ2-5|few|TRBV9
CASSGLAGNEQYF
TGTGCCAGCAGCGGACTAGCGGGAAATGAGCAGTACTTC
>NA|TRBJ2-7|many|TRBV5-1
CASSLVREFYEQYF
TGCGCCAGCAGCTTGGTCAGGGAGTTCTACGAGCAGTACTTC